This T cell receptor (beta chain) was obtained from a study of T-cell memory formation after mild COVID-19. V was pared by 0 bases and J by 6 bases, with 14 bases between. This CDR3 region has 16 residues. The V gene's germline CDR1 is SGHTA and CDR2 FQGTGA. This clonotype appeared a few times. A 5'RACE reaction primed in the constant segment made cDNA libraries of TCR alpha and TCR beta, and these carried sample barcodes and UMIs. TCRdb reprocessed the 5' RACE reads with MiXCR, giving one entry per CDR3 protein. The sample holds about 110,000 distinct CDR3 sequences; about an eighth are singletons and the top ten take roughly 40%.

V usage is TRBV7-3 and J usage is TRBJ2-2, with D perhaps TRBD2 (5 bases). The receptor was derived from a man aged 18 to 29 who had mild COVID-19 (a few samples of this study predate the infection). Cell type and time point are not known. Sequenced material: PBMCs or a T cell subset sorted from them (not recorded which). In DNA, the CDR3 is TGTGCCAGCAGCTTAACGGGTGCGGGCTCCTCCGGGGAGCTGTTTTTT. Translating it yields CASSLTGAGSSGELFF.